This T cell receptor (beta chain) was profiled in a study of post-analysis software for immune sequencing data. Unique-molecular-identifier-tagged TCR beta cDNA libraries were used. MiXCR was run by TCRdb on the PCR reads, yielding one entry per CDR3 protein. Seen here are hundreds of thousands of distinct CDR3 sequences, around 64% observed once, and the top ten hold over 9%. Points on this clonotype: No antigen is known for it.

The CDR3 sequence is 14 residues long. Germline V gene lookup returns CDR1 DFQATT and CDR2 SNEGSKA (reference sequence). V gave up 2 bases and J gave up 0 bases, with 5 bases separating them. Whole-study findings and limits: Patients used about five TRBV segments, including TRBV5-6, TRBV5-1 and TRBV20-1, more often than controls.

The source of this sequence is a girl aged 2-15 years with multiple sclerosis. Sequenced material: blood. The chain carries TRBV20-1 and TRBJ2-6; D is unclear. The CDR3 loop is CSARQLSGANVLTF. As DNA, the CDR3 is TGCAGTGCTAGACAGCTCTCTGGGGCCAACGTCCTGACTTTC.